The 15 T cell receptor beta chains given below trace back to one sample, sequenced in a study of technical replicates of blood from four donors. TCRdb's table, derived via immunoSEQ multiplex PCR, lists solely in-frame clones and lacks some. The data contain about 80,000 clones, roughly nine tenths of them seen just once; the ten biggest clones take up approximately 0.41%. Sequenced: T cells isolated from PBMCs. The receptors shown here come from a human donor in good health.

The chain recombines TRBV7-2 with TRBJ1-1, with D tentatively TRBD1 (5 bases). Between the trimmed V and J ends, which lost 6 bases and 4 bases, there was a span of 21 bases. The CDR3 length is 16 residues. Germline CDR1 SGHTA, CDR2 FQGNSA. The CDR3 reads CASRQGVGPPLTEAFF. In DNA, the CDR3 is TGTGCCAGCAGACAAGGGGTGGGCCCTCCCCTCACTGAAGCTTTCTTT.

V gene TRBV14 combines with J gene TRBJ1-5, with 10 positions matching TRBD1. This CDR3 spans 15 amino acids. V gave up 4 bases and J gave up 4 bases; unmatched junction bases: 4. Germline loops: CDR1 SGHDN, CDR2 FVKESK. CDR3 residues: CASSLGDRGNQPQHF. CDR3 nucleotides: TGTGCCAGCAGCCTAGGGGACAGGGGAAATCAGCCCCAGCATTTT.

The chain recombines TRBV7-3 with TRBJ2-1; D gene ambiguous. V was cut by 5 bases and J by 6 bases, with 17 bases left in between. The CDR3 has 15 residues. Looked up from germline, CDR1 is SGHTA and CDR2 is FQGTGA. The CDR3 loop is CASSPIIVAGNEQFF. Here the CDR3 DNA reads TGTGCCAGCAGCCCTATCATAGTTGCTGGCAATGAGCAGTTCTTC.

The rearrangement links TRBV27 to TRBJ2-3; 7 nucleotides match TRBD1. V dropped 5 bases and J dropped 1; count of bases not matched to a gene: 9. From germline, CDR1 is MNHEY and CDR2 SMNVEV (reference sequence). This CDR3 region has 16 residues. CDR3 sequence: CASSPSQGDRTDTQYF. The CDR3 DNA sequence: TGTGCCAGCAGTCCATCCCAGGGGGATCGCACAGATACGCAGTATTTT.

J is TRBJ2-3 and V is TRBV29-1, with 7 bases lining up with TRBD2. CDR3 length equals 14 residues. J gave up 5 bases and V 2 bases, and 7 bases lay outside the gene matches. CDR1 is SQVTM, CDR2 ANQGSEA, per germline. The CDR3 here is CSVESGIQVDTQYF. In nucleotides, the CDR3 is TGCAGCGTTGAAAGCGGGATTCAGGTAGATACGCAGTATTTT.

The V gene is TRBV18, the J gene TRBJ1-4; D remains unclear. CDR3 size: 13 residues. Germline CDR1 KGHSH, CDR2 LQKENI. Trimming left V 3 bases short and J 2 bases short, with 4 bases between. The CDR3 region is CASSPGTNEKLFF. The CDR3 bases are TGTGCCAGCTCACCCGGGACTAATGAAAAACTGTTTTTT.

The chain uses TRBV28 and TRBJ1-1, with D perhaps TRBD1 (6 bases). CDR3 length: 13 amino acids. Trimming cost V 4 bases and J 7 bases, with 13 bases left between them. Germline CDR1 reads MDHEN; CDR2 reads SYDVKM. The CDR3 reads CASSSYRESEAFF. CDR3 DNA sequence: TGTGCCAGCAGTTCCTACAGGGAGAGTGAAGCTTTCTTT.

V gene TRBV27 combines with J gene TRBJ2-7; D possibly corresponds to TRBD2 (5 bases). The germline gives CDR1 MNHEY, CDR2 SMNVEV (reference sequence). Trimming stripped 2 bases from V and 3 bases from J, with 14 bases between. CDR3 length: 15 residues. CDR3 region: CASSLRVEGDYEQYF. CDR3 bases: TGTGCCAGCAGTTTAAGGGTAGAGGGAGACTACGAGCAGTACTTC.

The chain recombines TRBV5-8 with TRBJ1-5; unclear D gene. This CDR3 is 15 amino acids long. The V and J ends lost 0 bases and 4 bases respectively, with 11 bases between them. CDR1 SGHTS and CDR2 YDEGEE come from the germline V gene. Here the CDR3 reads CASSLGSSENQPQHF. The DNA of the CDR3 is TGTGCCAGCAGCTTGGGCAGTTCAGAAAATCAGCCCCAGCATTTT. The full variable domain, its missing parts supplied by reference TRBV5-8 and TRBJ1-5, is EAGVTQSPTHLIKTRGQQATLRCSPISGHTSVYWYQQALGLGLQFLLWYDEGEERNRGNFPPRFSGRQFPNYSSELNVNALELEDSALYLCASSLGSSENQPQHFGDGTRLSIL.

The chain employs TRBV9 and TRBJ2-5; 7 bases align to TRBD2. CDR3 size: 15 residues. Trimming cost V 2 bases and J 0 bases; bases outside gene matches: 4. Germline CDR1 and CDR2: SGDLS and YYNGEE. This CDR3 is CASSVRAGNQETQYF. CDR3 in DNA: TGTGCCAGCAGCGTTCGAGCGGGGAACCAAGAGACCCAGTACTTC.

This rearrangement joins TRBV7-9 to TRBJ2-3; TRBD2 is a possible D gene (6 bases). V gave up 6 bases and J gave up 4 bases, with 23 bases separating them. Germline assignment: CDR1 SEHNR and CDR2 FQNEAQ (reference sequence). CDR3 length equals 17 residues. The CDR3 DNA is TGTGCCAGCAGACCCCATGGGTTCCGGGAGTCTGCAGATACGCAGTATTTT. Translated: CASRPHGFRESADTQYF.

The rearrangement links TRBV29-1 to TRBJ2-3; 8 positions agree with TRBD2. CDR1 and CDR2 from the germline V gene are SQVTM and ANQGSEA. The trim removed 1 base at V and 3 bases at J, leaving 12 bases unmatched. The CDR3 spans 17 residues. CDR3 nucleotide sequence: TGCAGCGTTGAAGGGGGCGGGAGCGGGAGTTATACAGATACGCAGTATTTT. Residues: CSVEGGGSGSYTDTQYF.

V is TRBV7-3 and J is TRBJ2-3; 10 bases match TRBD1. The junction had 3 bases not matched to a gene; V was cut back by 2 bases and J by 4 bases. The CDR3 is 15 residues long. Germline-derived CDR1 and CDR2 are SGHTA and FQGTGA. CDR3 DNA: TGTGCCAGCAGCTTATTGGGGACAGGGGCAGATACGCAGTATTTT. This translates into CASSLLGTGADTQYF.

The chain links TRBV9 to TRBJ2-7, with 14 bases matching TRBD2. V trimming: 3 bases; J trimming: 4 bases; junction bases outside the gene matches: 6. Germline V gene data show CDR1 as SGDLS and CDR2 as YYNGEE. The CDR3 has 16 residues. The CDR3 DNA follows: TGTGCCAGCAGCGCCTCCGGGACTAGCGGGAGTTACGAGCAGTACTTC. Its translation: CASSASGTSGSYEQYF. Combining the CDR3 with reference TRBV9 and TRBJ2-7 gives the whole variable domain DSGVTQTPKHLITATGQRVTLRCSPRSGDLSVYWYQQSLDQGLQFLIQYYNGEERAKGNILERFSAQQFPDLHSELNLSSLELGDSALYFCASSASGTSGSYEQYFGPGTRLTVT.

The CDR3 DNA sequence: TGTGCCTGGAGTGCCGCGCTACGGACTCCCAACTATGGCTACACCTTC. Translating it yields CAWSAALRTPNYGYTF. The V call is TRBV30, the J call TRBJ1-2; D is uncertain. The length of the CDR3 is 16 residues. Germline loops: CDR1 GTSNPN, CDR2 SVGIG (reference sequence). Trimming took 1 base from V and 2 from J, leaving 17 bases between them.